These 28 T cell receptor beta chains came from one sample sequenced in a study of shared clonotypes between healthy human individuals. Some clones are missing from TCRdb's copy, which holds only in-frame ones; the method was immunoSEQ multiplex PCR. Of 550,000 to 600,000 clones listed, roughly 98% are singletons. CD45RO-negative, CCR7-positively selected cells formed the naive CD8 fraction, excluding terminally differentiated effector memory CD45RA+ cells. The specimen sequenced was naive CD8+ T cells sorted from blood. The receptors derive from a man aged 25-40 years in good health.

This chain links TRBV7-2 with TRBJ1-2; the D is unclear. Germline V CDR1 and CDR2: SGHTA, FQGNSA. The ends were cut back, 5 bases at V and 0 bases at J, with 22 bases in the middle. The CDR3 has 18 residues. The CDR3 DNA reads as TGTGCCAGCAGCCACATAATACGGAGAGCTACGGCTAACTATGGCTACACCTTC. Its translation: CASSHIIRRATANYGYTF.

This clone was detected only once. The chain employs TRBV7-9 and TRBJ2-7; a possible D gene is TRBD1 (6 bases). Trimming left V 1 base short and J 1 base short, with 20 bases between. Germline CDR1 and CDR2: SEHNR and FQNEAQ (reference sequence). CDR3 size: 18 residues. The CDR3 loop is CASSLEAPWQGPSYEQYF. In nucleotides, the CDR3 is TGTGCCAGCAGCTTAGAGGCCCCTTGGCAGGGGCCTTCCTACGAGCAGTACTTC.

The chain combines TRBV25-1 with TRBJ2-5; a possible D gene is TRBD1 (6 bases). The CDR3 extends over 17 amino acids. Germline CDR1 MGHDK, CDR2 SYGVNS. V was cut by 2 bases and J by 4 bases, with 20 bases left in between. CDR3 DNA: TGTGCCAGCAGTGAACGCCCACAGGGATGGGTCGGAGAGACCCAGTACTTC. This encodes CASSERPQGWVGETQYF. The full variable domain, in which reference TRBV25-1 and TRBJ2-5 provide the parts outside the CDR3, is EADIYQTPRYLVIGTGKKITLECSQTMGHDKMYWYQQDPGMELHLIHYSYGVNSTEKGDLSSESTVSRIRTEHFPLTLESARPSHTSQYLCASSERPQGWVGETQYFGPGTRLLVL.

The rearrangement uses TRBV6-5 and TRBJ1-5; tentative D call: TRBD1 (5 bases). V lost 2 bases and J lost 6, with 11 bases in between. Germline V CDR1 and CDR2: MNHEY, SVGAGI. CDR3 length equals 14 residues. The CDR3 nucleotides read TGTGCCAGCAGTTACGGATCAGGGAGTCAGCCCCAGCATTTT. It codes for CASSYGSGSQPQHF.

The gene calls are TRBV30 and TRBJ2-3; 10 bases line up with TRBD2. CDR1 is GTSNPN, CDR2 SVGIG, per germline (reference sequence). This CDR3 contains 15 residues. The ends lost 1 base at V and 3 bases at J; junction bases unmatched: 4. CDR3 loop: CAWSALAGVTDTQYF. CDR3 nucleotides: TGTGCCTGGAGTGCCCTAGCGGGAGTTACAGATACGCAGTATTTT.

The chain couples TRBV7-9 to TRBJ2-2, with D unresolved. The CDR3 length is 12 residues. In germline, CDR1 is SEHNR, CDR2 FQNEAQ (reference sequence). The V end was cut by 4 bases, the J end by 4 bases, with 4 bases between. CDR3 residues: CASSSSTGELFF. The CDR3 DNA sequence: TGTGCCAGCAGCTCAAGCACCGGGGAGCTGTTTTTT.

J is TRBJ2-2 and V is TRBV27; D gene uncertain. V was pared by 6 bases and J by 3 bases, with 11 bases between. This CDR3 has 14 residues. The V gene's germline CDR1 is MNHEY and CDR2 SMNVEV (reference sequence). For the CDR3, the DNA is TGTGCCAGCAGGCGTCTAGACGACACCGGGGAGCTGTTTTTT. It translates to CASRRLDDTGELFF.

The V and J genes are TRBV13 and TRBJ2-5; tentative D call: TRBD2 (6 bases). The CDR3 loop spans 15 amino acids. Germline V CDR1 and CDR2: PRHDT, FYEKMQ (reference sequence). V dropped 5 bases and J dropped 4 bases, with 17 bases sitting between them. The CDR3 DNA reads TGTGCCAGCAGCCCGTCCGGGGTGCGGGGAGAGACCCAGTACTTC. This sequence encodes CASSPSGVRGETQYF. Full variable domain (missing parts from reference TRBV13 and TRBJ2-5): AAGVIQSPRHLIKEKRETATLKCYPIPRHDTVYWYQQGPGQDPQFLISFYEKMQSDKGSIPDRFSAQQFSDYHSELNMSSLELGDSALYFCASSPSGVRGETQYFGPGTRLLVL.

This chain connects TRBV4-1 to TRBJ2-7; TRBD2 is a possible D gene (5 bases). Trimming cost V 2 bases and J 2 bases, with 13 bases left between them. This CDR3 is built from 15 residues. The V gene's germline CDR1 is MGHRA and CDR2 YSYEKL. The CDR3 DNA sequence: TGCGCCAGCAGCCAAACGATCCGGGAAACCTACGAGCAGTACTTC. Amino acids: CASSQTIRETYEQYF.

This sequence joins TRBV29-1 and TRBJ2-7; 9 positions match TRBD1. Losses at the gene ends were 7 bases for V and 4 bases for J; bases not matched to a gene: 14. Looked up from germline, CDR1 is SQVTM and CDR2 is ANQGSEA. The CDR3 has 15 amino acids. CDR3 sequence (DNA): TGCAGCGCCCAGAGACCGGGACAGGGATATTACGAGCAGTACTTC. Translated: CSAQRPGQGYYEQYF.

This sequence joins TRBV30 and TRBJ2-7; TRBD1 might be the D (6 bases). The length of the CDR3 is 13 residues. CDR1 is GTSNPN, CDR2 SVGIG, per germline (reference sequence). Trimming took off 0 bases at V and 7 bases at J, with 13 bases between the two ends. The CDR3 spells CAWSVGGGDEQYF. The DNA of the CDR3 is TGTGCCTGGAGTGTTGGGGGCGGTGATGAGCAGTACTTC.

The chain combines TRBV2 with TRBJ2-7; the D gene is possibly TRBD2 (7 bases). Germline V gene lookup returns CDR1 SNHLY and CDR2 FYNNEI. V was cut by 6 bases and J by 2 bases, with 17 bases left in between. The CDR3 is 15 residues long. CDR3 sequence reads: CASSPRGGPTYEQYF. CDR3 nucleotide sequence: TGTGCCAGCAGCCCTAGGGGGGGGCCCACCTACGAGCAGTACTTC.

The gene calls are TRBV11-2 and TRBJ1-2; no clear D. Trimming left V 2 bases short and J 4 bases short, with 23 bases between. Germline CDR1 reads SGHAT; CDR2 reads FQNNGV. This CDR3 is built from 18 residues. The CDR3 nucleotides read TGTGCCAGCAGCTTATTCCCACAACCGGACGGACTTCTCTATGGCTACACCTTC. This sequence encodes CASSLFPQPDGLLYGYTF.

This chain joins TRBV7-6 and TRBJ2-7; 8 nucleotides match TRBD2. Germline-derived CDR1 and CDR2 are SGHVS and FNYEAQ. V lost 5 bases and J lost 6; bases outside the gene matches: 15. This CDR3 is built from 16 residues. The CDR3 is CASSAQPREGSREQYF. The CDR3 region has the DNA TGTGCCAGCAGCGCGCAACCTCGGGAGGGAAGCCGCGAGCAGTACTTC.

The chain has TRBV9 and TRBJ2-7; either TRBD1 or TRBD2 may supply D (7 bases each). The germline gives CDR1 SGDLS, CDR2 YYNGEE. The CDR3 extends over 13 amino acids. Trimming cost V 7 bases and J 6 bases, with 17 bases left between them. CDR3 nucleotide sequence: TGTGCCAGCTCCTCAGGGGGAGGGACCGAGCAGTACTTC. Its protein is CASSSGGGTEQYF. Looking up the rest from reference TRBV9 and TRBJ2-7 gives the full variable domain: DSGVTQTPKHLITATGQRVTLRCSPRSGDLSVYWYQQSLDQGLQFLIQYYNGEERAKGNILERFSAQQFPDLHSELNLSSLELGDSALYFCASSSGGGTEQYFGPGTRLTVT.

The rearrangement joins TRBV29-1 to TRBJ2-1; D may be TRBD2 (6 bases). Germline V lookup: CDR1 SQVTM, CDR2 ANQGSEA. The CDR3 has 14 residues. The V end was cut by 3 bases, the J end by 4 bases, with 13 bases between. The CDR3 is CSVERERDYNEQFF. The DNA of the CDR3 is TGCAGCGTTGAGCGGGAAAGAGATTACAATGAGCAGTTCTTC.

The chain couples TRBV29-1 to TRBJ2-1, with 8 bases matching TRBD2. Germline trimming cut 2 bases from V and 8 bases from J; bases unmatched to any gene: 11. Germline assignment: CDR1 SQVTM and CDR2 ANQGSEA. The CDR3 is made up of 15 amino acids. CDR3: CSVEFPSGLFDEQFF. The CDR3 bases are TGCAGCGTTGAATTTCCTAGCGGGCTTTTTGATGAGCAGTTCTTC.

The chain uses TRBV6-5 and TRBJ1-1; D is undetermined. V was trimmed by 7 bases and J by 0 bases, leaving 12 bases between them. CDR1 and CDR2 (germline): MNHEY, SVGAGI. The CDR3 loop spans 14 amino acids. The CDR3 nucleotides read TGTGCCAGCACCCCCGGACGGTTGAACACTGAAGCTTTCTTT. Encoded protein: CASTPGRLNTEAFF.

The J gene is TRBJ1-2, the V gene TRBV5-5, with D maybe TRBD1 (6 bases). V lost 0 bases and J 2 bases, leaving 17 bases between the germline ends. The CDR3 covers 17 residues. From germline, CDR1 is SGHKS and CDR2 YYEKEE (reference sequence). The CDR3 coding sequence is TGTGCCAGCAGCTTGGACGCCAGGGGTCCTCGGAACTATGGCTACACCTTC. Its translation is CASSLDARGPRNYGYTF.

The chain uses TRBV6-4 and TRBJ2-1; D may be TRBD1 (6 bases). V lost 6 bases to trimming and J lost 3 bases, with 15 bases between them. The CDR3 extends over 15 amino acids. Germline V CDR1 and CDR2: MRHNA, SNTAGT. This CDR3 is CASSQDSQIYNEQFF. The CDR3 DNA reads TGTGCCAGCAGCCAGGACAGTCAAATCTACAATGAGCAGTTCTTC.

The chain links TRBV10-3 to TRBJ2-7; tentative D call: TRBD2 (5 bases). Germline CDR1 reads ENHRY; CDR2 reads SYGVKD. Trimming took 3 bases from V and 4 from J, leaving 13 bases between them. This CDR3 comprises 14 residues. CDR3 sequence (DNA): TGTGCCATCAGTGATCCCGGAGGAGTGTACGAGCAGTACTTC. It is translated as CAISDPGGVYEQYF.

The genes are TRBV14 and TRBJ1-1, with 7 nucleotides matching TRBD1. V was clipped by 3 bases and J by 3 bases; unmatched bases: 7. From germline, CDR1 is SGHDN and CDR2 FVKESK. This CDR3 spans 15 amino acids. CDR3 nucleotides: TGTGCCAGCAGCCAGACAGGGTCGGGGTACACTGAAGCTTTCTTT. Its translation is CASSQTGSGYTEAFF.

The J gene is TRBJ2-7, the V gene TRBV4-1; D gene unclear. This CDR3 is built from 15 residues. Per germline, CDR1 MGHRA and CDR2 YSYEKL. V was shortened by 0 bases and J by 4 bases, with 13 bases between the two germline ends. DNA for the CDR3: TGCGCCAGCAGCCAAGATGACGACTCCCCGTACGAGCAGTACTTC. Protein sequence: CASSQDDDSPYEQYF.

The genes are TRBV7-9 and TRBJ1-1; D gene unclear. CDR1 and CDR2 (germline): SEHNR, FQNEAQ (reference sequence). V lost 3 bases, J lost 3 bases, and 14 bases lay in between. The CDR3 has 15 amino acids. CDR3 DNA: TGTGCCAGCAGCTTGCCTGACAACGGGGACACTGAAGCTTTCTTT. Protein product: CASSLPDNGDTEAFF. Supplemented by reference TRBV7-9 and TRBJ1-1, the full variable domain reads DTGVSQNPRHKITKRGQNVTFRCDPISEHNRLYWYRQTLGQGPEFLTYFQNEAQLEKSRLLSDRFSAERPKGSFSTLEIQRTEQGDSAMYLCASSLPDNGDTEAFFGQGTRLTVV.

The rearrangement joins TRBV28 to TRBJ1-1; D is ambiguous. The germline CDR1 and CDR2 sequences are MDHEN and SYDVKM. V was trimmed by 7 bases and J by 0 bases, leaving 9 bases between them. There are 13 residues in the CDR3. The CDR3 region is CASTPPVNTEAFF. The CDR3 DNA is TGTGCCAGCACACCCCCAGTGAACACTGAAGCTTTCTTT.

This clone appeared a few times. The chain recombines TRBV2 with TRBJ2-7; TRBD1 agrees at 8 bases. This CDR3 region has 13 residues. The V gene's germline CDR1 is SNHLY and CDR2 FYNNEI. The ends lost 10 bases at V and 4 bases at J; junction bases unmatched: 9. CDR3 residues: CAKSQGVLYEQYF. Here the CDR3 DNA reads TGTGCCAAATCACAGGGGGTTTTGTACGAGCAGTACTTC.

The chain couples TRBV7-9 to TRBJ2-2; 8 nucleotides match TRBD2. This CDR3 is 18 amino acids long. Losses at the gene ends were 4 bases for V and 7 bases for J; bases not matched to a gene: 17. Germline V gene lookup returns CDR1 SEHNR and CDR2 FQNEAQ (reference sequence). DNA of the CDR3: TGTGCCAGCAGCTCACCACAGGGAGCGGGAGTAATTGACGGGGAGCTGTTTTTT. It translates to CASSSPQGAGVIDGELFF.

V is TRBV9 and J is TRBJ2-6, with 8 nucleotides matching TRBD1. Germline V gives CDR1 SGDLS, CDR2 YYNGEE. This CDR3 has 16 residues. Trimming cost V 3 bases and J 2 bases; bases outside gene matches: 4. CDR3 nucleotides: TGTGCCAGCAGCGCCCAGGGGGCGGCTGGGGCCAACGTCCTGACTTTC. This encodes CASSAQGAAGANVLTF.